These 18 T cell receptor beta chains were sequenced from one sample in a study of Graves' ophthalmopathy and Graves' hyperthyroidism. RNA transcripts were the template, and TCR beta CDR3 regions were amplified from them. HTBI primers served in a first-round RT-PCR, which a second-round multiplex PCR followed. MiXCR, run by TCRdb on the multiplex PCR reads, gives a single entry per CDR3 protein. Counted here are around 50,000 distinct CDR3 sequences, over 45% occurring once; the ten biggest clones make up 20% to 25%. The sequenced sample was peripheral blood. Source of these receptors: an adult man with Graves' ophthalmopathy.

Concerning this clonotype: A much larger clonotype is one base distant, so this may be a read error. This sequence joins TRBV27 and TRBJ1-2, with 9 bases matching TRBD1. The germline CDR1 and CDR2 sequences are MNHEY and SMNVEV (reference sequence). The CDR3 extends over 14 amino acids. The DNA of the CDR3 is TGTGCCAGCAGTTTATTAGGGACAGGGTACGGCTACGCCTTC. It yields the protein CASSLLGTGYGYAF.

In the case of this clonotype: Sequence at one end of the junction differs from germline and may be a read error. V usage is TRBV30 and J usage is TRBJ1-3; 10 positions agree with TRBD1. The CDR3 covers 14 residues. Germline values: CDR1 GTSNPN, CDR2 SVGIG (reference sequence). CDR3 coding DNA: TGTGTCTGGGGGACAGGGGTTTTTGGAAACACCATATATTTT. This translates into CVWGTGVFGNTIYF.

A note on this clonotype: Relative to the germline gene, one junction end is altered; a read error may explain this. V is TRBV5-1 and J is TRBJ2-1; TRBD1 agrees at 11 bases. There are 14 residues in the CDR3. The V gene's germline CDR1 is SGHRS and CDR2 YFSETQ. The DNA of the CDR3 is TGCGCCAGCGGCTTCGGACAGGGGGCATGGGAGCAGTTCTTC. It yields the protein CASGFGQGAWEQFF.

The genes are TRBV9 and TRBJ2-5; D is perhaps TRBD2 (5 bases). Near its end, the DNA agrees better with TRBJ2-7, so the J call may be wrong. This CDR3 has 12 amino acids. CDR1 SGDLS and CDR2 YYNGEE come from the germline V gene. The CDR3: CASSPGAYEQYF. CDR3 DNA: TGTGCCAGCAGCCCCGGGGCCTACGAGCAGTACTTC.

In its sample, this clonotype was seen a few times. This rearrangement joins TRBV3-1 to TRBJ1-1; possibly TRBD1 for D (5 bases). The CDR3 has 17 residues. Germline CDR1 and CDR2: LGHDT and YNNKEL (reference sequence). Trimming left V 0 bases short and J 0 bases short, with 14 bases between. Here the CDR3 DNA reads TGTGCCAGCAGCCAAGATCACGGCTCAGGGATGAACACTGAAGCTTTCTTT. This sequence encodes CASSQDHGSGMNTEAFF.

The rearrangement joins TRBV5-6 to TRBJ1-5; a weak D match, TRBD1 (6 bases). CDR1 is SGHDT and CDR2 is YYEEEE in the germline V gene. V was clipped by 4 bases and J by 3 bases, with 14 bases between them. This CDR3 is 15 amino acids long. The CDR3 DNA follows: TGTGCCAGCAGCCCTCTAGCGGGGGCCAATCAGCCCCAGCATTTT. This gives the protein CASSPLAGANQPQHF.

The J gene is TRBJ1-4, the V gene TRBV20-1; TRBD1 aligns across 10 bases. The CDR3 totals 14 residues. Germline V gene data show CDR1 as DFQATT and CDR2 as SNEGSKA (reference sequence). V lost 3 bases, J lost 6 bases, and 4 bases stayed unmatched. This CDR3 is CSASLGTGDEKLFF. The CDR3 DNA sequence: TGCAGTGCTAGTCTTGGGACAGGGGATGAAAAACTGTTTTTT.

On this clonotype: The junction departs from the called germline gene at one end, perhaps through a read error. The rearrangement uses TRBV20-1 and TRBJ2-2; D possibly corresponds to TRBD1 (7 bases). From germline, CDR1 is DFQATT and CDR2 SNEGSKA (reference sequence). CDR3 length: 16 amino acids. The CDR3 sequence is CSARPLLAGGTGELLF. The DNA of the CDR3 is TGCAGTGCCCGCCCCTTACTAGCAGGGGGAACCGGGGAGCTGCTTTTT.

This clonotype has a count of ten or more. For the CDR3, the DNA is TGTGCCTGGAGGAGGGACAGATGGAATGAGCAGTTCTTC. Its protein is CAWRRDRWNEQFF. The chain employs TRBV30 and TRBJ2-1; 7 bases are a match to TRBD1. Looked up from germline, CDR1 is GTSNPN and CDR2 is SVGIG (reference sequence). The CDR3 is 13 amino acids. V trimming: 3 bases; J trimming: 7 bases; junction bases outside the gene matches: 6.

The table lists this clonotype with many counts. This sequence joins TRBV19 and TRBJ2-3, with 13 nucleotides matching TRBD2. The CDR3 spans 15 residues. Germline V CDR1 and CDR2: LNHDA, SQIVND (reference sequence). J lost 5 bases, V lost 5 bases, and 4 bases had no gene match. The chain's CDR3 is CASSRGTSGIDTQYF. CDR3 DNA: TGTGCCAGTAGTCGAGGGACTAGCGGGATAGATACGCAGTATTTT.

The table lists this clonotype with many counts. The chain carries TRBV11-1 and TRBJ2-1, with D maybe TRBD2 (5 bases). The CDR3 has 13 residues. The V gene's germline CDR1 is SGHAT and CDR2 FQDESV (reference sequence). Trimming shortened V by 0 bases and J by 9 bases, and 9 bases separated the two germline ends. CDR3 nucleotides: TGTGCCAGCAGCTTAGCGCTCGGGGTTGAGCAGTTCTTC. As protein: CASSLALGVEQFF. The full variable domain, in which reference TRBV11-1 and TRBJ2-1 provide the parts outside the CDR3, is EAEVAQSPRYKITEKSQAVAFWCDPISGHATLYWYRQILGQGPELLVQFQDESVVDDSQLPKDRFSAERLKGVDSTLKIQPAELGDSAMYLCASSLALGVEQFFGPGTRLTVL.

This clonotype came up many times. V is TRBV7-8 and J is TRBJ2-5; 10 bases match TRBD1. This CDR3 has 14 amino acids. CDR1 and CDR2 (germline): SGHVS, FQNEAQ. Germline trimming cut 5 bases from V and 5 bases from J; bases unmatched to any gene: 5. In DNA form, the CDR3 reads TGTGCCAGCAGCCGGCCGGGACAGGGGGAGACCCAGTACTTC. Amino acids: CASSRPGQGETQYF.

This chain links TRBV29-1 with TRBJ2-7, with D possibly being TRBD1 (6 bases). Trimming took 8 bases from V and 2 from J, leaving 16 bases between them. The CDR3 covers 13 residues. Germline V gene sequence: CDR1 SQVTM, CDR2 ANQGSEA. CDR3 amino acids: CSSPEQGTYEQYF. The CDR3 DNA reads TGCAGCTCACCAGAACAGGGAACCTACGAGCAGTACTTC.

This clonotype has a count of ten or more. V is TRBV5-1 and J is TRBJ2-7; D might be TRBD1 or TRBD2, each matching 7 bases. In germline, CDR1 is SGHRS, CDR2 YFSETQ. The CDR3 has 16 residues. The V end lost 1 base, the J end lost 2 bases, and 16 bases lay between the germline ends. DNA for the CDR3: TGCGCCAGCAGCTTGCTTGGGGGGGACAGAACCTACGAGCAGTACTTC. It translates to CASSLLGGDRTYEQYF.

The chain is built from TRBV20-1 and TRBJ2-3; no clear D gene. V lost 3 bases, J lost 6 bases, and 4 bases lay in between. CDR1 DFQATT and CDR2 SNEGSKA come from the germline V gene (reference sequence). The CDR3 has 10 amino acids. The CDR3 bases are TGCAGTGCTAGGGTGGATACGCAGTATTTT. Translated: CSARVDTQYF.

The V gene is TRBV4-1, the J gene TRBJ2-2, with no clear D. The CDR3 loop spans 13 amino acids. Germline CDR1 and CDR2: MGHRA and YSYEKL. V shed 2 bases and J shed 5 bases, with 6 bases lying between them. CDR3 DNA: TGCGCCAGCAGCCAATTTCCGACCGGGGAGCTGTTTTTT. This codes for CASSQFPTGELFF.

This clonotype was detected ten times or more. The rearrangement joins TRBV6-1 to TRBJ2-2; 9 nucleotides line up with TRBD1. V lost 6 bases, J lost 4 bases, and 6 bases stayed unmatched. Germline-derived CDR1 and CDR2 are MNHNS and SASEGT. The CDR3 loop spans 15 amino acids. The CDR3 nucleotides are TGTGCCAGCAGGACAGGGGGTAGAACCACCGGGGAGCTGTTTTTT. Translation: CASRTGGRTTGELFF.

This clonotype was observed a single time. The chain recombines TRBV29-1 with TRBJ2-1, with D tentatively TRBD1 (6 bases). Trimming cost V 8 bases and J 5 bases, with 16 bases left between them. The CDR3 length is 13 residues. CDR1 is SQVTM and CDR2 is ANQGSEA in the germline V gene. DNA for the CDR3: TGCAGCCCGAGAACAGGGTCAAACAATGAGCAGTTCTTC. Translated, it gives CSPRTGSNNEQFF.